This T cell receptor (beta chain) is from a study of OX40 agonist ivuxolimab in advanced cancers. This clone came up once. The antigen remains undetermined. With V trimmed by 0 bases and J by 3 bases, 9 bases remained unmatched. Per the germline V gene, CDR1 is KGHSH and CDR2 is LQKENI. The CDR3 has 18 residues. Repertoires were generated with immunoSEQ multiplex PCR, while TCRdb's copy carries only in-frame clones and drops some. The sample carries about 8,000 clones, roughly 90% recorded once. Broader study findings: At 0.1-3.0 mg/kg, partial responders had clonal expansion among the lowest observed. Expanded clones were, on average, more numerous among CD8+ T cells than CD4+.

The chain is built from TRBV18 and TRBJ1-2; 11 bases align to TRBD1. The TCR was taken from an adult with an advanced solid tumor such as melanoma, head and neck, liver or kidney cancer. Source: CD4+ or CD8+ T cells sorted from blood, taken in a trial of the OX40 agonist ivuxolimab. The CDR3 sequence is CASSPPTGQGAEHYGYTF. DNA for the CDR3: TGTGCCAGCTCACCACCGACCGGACAGGGGGCCGAGCACTATGGCTACACCTTC.